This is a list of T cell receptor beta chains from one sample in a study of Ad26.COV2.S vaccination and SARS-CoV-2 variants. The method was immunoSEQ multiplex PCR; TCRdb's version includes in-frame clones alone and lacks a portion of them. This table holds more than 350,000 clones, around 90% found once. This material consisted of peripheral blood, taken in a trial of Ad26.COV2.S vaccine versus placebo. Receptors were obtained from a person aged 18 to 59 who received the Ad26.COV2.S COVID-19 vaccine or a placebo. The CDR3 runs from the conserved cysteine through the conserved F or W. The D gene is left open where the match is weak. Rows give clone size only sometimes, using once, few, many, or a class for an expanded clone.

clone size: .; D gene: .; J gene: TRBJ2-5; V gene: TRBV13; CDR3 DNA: TGTGCCAGCAGCTTAGGGTCAGGAGGGGAGACCCAGTACTTC; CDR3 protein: CASSLGSGGETQYF
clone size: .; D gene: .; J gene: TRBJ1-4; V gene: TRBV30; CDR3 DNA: TGTGCCTGGAACCCCCCCGACAGGAATGAAAAACTGTTTTTT; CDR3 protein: CAWNPPDRNEKLFF
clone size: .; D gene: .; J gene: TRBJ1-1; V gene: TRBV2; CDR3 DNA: TGTGCCAGCAGTGAGGGCAGGGAAGACACTGAAGCTTTCTTT; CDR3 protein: CASSEGREDTEAFF
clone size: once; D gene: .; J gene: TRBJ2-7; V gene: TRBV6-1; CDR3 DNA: TGTGCCAGCAGTGAAAAGACGGCAGGGAAGAACGAGCAGTACTTC; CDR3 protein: CASSEKTAGKNEQYF
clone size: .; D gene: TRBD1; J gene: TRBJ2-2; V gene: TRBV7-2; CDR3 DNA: TGTGCCAGCAGCAGGGGGCAGGGCGGCACCGGGGAGCTGTTTTTT; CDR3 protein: CASSRGQGGTGELFF
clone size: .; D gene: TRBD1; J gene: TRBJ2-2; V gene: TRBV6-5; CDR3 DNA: TGTGCCACTAAAGACAGGGGGCACGGGGAGCTGTTTTTT; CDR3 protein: CATKDRGHGELFF
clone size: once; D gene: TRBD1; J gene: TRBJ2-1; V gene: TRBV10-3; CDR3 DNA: TGTGCCATCAGTGGAACTAATGACAGGGGCGGCAATGAGCAGTTCTTC; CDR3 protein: CAISGTNDRGGNEQFF
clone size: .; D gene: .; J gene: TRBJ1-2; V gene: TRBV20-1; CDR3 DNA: TGCAGTGCTAGTACGGTCTATGGCTACACCTTC; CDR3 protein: CSASTVYGYTF
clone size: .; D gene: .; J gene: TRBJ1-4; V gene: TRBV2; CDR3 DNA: TGTGCCAGCAGGGTGACAGAAGCTAATGAAAAACTGTTTTTT; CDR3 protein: CASRVTEANEKLFF
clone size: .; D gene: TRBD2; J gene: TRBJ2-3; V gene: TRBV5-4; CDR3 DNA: TGTGCCAGCAATTTGCTAGCGGGAGGGCCGAGGACAGATACGCAGTATTTT; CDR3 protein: CASNLLAGGPRTDTQYF
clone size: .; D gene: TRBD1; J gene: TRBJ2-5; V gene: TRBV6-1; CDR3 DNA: TGTGCCAGCAGTGATGACAGGGATATAGAGACCCAGTACTTC; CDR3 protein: CASSDDRDIETQYF
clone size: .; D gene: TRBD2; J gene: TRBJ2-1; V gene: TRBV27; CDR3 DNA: TGTGCCAGCAGTTTATCGTCGAGGGTAGCGGGAATCCATGAGCAGTTCTTC; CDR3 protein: CASSLSSRVAGIHEQFF
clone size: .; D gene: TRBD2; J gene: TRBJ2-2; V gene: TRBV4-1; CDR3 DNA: TGCGCCAGCAGCCAACTCTGGAGGCGGGAGGGCCCCGGGGAGCTGTTTTTT; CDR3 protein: CASSQLWRREGPGELFF
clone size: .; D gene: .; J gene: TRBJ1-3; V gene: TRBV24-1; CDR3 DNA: TGTGCCACCAGTGATTTAAAGGGCTCTGGAAACACCATATATTTT; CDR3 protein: CATSDLKGSGNTIYF
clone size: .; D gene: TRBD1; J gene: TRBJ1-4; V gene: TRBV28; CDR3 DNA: TGTGCCAGCAGTCCTCACGACAGGGACGAAAAACTGTTTTTT; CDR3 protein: CASSPHDRDEKLFF
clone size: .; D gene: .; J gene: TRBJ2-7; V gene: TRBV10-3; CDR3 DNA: TGTGCCATCAGTGATAAGGATCGGGGACCCTACGAGCAGTACTTC; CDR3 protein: CAISDKDRGPYEQYF
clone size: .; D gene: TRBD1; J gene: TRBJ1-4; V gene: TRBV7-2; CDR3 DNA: TGTGCCAGCAGCCCGCATCAGGGGGCGGATGAAAAACTGTTTTTT; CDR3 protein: CASSPHQGADEKLFF
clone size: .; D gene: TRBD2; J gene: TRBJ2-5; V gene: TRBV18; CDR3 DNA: TGTGCCAGCTCACTCGTAGCGGGATCCCAAGAGACCCAGTACTTC; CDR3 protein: CASSLVAGSQETQYF
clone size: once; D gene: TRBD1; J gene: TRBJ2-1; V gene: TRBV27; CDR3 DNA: TGTGCCAGCAGTTCGACAGGGCCCTCCTCCTACAATGAGCAGTTCTTC; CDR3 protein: CASSSTGPSSYNEQFF
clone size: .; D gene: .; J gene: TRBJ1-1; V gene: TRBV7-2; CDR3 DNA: TGTGCCAGCAGCTCCCATTTGAACACTGAAGCTTTCTTT; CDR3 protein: CASSSHLNTEAFF
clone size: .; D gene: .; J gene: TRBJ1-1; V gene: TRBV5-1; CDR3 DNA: TGCGCCAGCAGCTTGGTCTCTGGGTCGGGAGGGGGAACTGAAGCTTTCTTT; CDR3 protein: CASSLVSGSGGGTEAFF
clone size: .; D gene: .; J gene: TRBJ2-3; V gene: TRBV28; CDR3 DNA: TGTGCCAGCAGCTTAGGCCCCACAGATACGCAGTATTTT; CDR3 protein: CASSLGPTDTQYF
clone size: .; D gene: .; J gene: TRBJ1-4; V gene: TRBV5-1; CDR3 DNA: TGCGCCAGCACCCCCCTTGGGGGGTCTAATGAAAAACTGTTTTTT; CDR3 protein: CASTPLGGSNEKLFF
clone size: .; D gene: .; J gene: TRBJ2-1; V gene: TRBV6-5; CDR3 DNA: TGTGCCAGCAGGTCGGACGGGAACTATTACAATGAGCAGTTCTTC; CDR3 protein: CASRSDGNYYNEQFF
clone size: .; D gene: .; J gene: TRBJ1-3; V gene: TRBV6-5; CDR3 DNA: TGTGCCAGCAGTTTCGCCGGCTTTGGGAACACCATATATTTT; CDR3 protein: CASSFAGFGNTIYF
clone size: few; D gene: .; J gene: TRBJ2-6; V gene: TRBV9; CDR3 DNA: TGTGCCAGCAGCGTAGGGGGGACTGGGGCCAACGTCCTGACTTTC; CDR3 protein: CASSVGGTGANVLTF
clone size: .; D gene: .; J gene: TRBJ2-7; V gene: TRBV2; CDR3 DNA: TGTGCCAGCAGTCGAGACAGGCCGGGGTACGAGCAGTACTTC; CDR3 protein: CASSRDRPGYEQYF
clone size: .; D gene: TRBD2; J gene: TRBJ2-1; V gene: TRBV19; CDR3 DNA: TGTGCCAGTAGTTCCGGACTAGCGGGAGGGATTTATGAGCAGTTCTTC; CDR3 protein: CASSSGLAGGIYEQFF
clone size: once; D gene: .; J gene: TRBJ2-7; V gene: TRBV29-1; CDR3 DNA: TGCAGCGTTGGGGATATCGCCTACGAGCAGTACTTC; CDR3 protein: CSVGDIAYEQYF
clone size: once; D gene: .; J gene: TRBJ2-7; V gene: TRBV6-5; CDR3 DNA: TGTGCCAGCAGTTACTTCCGGGGCGGCTCCTACGAGCAGTACTTC; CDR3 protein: CASSYFRGGSYEQYF
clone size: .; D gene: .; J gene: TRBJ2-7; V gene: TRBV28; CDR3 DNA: TGTGCCAGCAGCCCCGACCAGACCCCCTTTGACGAGCAGTACTTC; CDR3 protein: CASSPDQTPFDEQYF
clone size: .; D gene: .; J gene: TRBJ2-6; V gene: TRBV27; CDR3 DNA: TGTGCCAGCAGTTTTCTCAACACAGCCAACGTCCTGACTTTC; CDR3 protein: CASSFLNTANVLTF
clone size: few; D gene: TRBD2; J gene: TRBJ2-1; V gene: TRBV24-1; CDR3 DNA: TGTGCCACCAGTGACCCGCAGGCTAGCGGCAACAATGAGCAGTTCTTC; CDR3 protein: CATSDPQASGNNEQFF